The following is a TCR beta chain sequence with its context. The antigen this receptor binds is unknown. No base-level quality is on record; no much larger clone is a single base apart. The sample is drawn from a study of blood T cell repertoires in COVID-19 (dated by TCRdb to the early 2020s). Regarding the complete study: Collaborator samples came from the United States, Italy and Spain and covered acute and convalescent phases of COVID-19. The prospective study material was composed of cDNA or gDNA derived from T cells, B-cell-depleted T cells, or PBMCs. Subjects who had been exposed to COVID-19, were actively infected with it, or had recovered from it provided the deeply sampled blood TCRbeta repertoires that made up the dataset. Where HLA class I and class II types were available, the types were taken from metadata supplied by the sample provider, not from assay-based typing. The samples were drawn from the first 160 participants of the ongoing ImmuneRACE study and from 1,254 subjects provided by 6 global collaborators. The repertoires were made available in a free public database intended to serve as a resource for research on the immune response to SARS-CoV-2. A de-identified subject ID, COVID-19 status, age in years and sex were almost always included in the sample metadata. Summary of the overall study and its limitations: Clinical and demographic metadata were provided uncurated, with the amount varying by source and participant.

TCRbeta CDR3 regions were amplified from genomic DNA by means of the immunoSEQ Assay, a bias-controlled multiplex PCR. The original pipeline was this. The number of nucleated cells in each sample was estimated from the amplification of reference gene primers within the assay. To quantify the absolute abundance of each unique TCRbeta CDR3 rearrangement, sequence reads were collapsed and filtered. Productive Simpson clonality was computed per sample as the square root of Simpson's diversity index over productive rearrangements. Entries here come from immuneACCESS through TCRdb and include only in-frame sequences with V and J called. Some clones fail to appear in such tables; in the studies checked, an unresolved V gene covers under half of the shortfall, and the cause of the remainder is unknown. V and J calls and clone size are as listed in that table; D and trimming were resolved from the DNA. The sample table holds 90,000 to 120,000 clones, of which approximately 84% were seen once. 2.1% of the sample comes from the top ten.

V has 7 bases trimmed and J has 2 bases trimmed; junction bases matching no gene number 13. Inclusive of the bounding cysteine and phenylalanine, the CDR3 is 16 residues long. CDR3 DNA only is kept here, 48 bases in frame from base 1. CDR1 and CDR2 (LNHDA, SQIVND) derive from the germline V gene (reference sequence). The collaborating institutions used their own protocols to collect whole blood in K2EDTA tubes. Collaborator samples were shipped for TCRbeta analysis as frozen whole blood, isolated PBMCs, or DNA extracted from either sample type. The clonotype comes from a human donor in a cohort sampled during active COVID-19. The chain links TRBV19 with TRBJ2-7; the central 8 bases match TRBD1. Sequencing was carried out using peripheral blood. The CDR3 in this case is CASKGAVGQGPYEQYF. The sequenced DNA: TGTGCCAGTAAGGGGGCGGTTGGACAGGGACCCTACGAGCAGTACTTC.